These 10 T cell receptor beta chains originate from one sample sequenced in a study of blood T cells in healthy people across ages. Using a J-beta primer mix together with a sample-barcoded 5' primer, a second PCR was run for roughly 6 to 12 cycles. MiXCR, run by TCRdb on the 5' RACE reads, gives a single entry per CDR3 protein. There are roughly 1 million distinct CDR3 sequences in the sample; around 27% occur only once, and less than 0.85% lies in the top ten. The data also belong to a second study, concerning T cells of mothers and their children.

The sequencing sample was made of blood. These receptors were taken from a girl aged 2 to 9 in good health.

J is TRBJ1-1 and V is TRBV29-1; D remains ambiguous. The CDR3 is 13 amino acids. Germline loops: CDR1 SQVTM, CDR2 ANQGSEA. Trimming took 4 bases from V and 6 from J, leaving 15 bases between them. CDR3 sequence reads: CSVGPGIYAEAFF. The CDR3 coding sequence is TGCAGCGTTGGACCGGGGATATACGCTGAAGCTTTCTTT.

J is TRBJ2-7 and V is TRBV3-1; 7 bases align to TRBD2. CDR1 is LGHDT, CDR2 YNNKEL, per germline (reference sequence). The CDR3 totals 15 residues. Trimming cost V 5 bases and J 7 bases; bases outside gene matches: 14. Written as DNA, the CDR3 is TGTGCCAGCAGCACACGGGTCCGGGGGGACTGGGAGCAGTACTTC. This codes for CASSTRVRGDWEQYF.

This clonotype was found a few times. This chain uses TRBV7-2 with TRBJ2-1, with D perhaps TRBD2 (6 bases). From germline, CDR1 is SGHTA and CDR2 FQGNSA. The CDR3 has 15 amino acids. Trimming left V 0 bases short and J 4 bases short, with 10 bases between. The CDR3 nucleotides read TGTGCCAGCAGCTTAGCCCGACTAGAGTACAATGAGCAGTTCTTC. It codes for CASSLARLEYNEQFF.

The gene calls are TRBV7-9 and TRBJ2-5; D is perhaps TRBD2 (6 bases). The assigned J gene may be wrong: the sequence end matches TRBJ2-1 better. CDR3 length: 15 amino acids. Germline CDR1 SEHNR, CDR2 FQNEAQ (reference sequence). CDR3 sequence reads: CASSFSRLVLNEQFF. CDR3 DNA: TGTGCCAGCAGCTTCTCGAGACTAGTCCTCAATGAGCAGTTCTTC.

The CDR3: CASSPITGTRILVGQYF. The DNA for the CDR3 is TGTGCCAGCAGCCCAATTACCGGGACGAGGATCCTCGTGGGGCAGTACTTC. This sequence joins TRBV3-1 and TRBJ2-7; D possibly uses TRBD1 or TRBD2 (5 bases each). Trimming pared 4 bases from V and 9 bases from J, leaving 28 bases between. The CDR3 spans 17 residues. Per the germline V gene, CDR1 is LGHDT and CDR2 is YNNKEL (reference sequence).

This CDR3 is CASSENSQETQYF. The CDR3 region has the DNA TGCGCCAGCAGTGAAAATTCCCAAGAGACCCAGTACTTC. V is TRBV10-1 and J is TRBJ2-5, with D unclear. V was clipped by 3 bases and J by 1 base, with 6 bases between them. Germline CDR1 reads WNHNN; CDR2 reads SYGVQD (reference sequence). The CDR3 loop spans 13 amino acids.

This clonotype was seen at least ten times. The chain employs TRBV10-3 and TRBJ2-4; 10 nucleotides align to TRBD2. Germline CDR1 is ENHRY and CDR2 is SYGVKD. Unmatched junction bases numbered 4, after V lost 2 bases and J lost 12 bases. CDR3 size: 13 residues. As DNA, the CDR3 is TGTGCCATCAGTGAGGTAGCGGGGGGCCCTCAGTACTTC. This encodes CAISEVAGGPQYF.

This clonotype has more than one count but fewer than ten. V usage is TRBV28 and J usage is TRBJ1-3, with D possibly being TRBD1 (5 bases). The CDR3 contains 15 residues. V was cut by 5 bases and J by 2 bases, with 13 bases left in between. Germline values: CDR1 MDHEN, CDR2 SYDVKM. In DNA form, the CDR3 reads TGTGCCAGCAGTGCGGAGGGGTTCACTGGAAACACCATATATTTT. Encoded protein: CASSAEGFTGNTIYF. The entire variable domain, with the rest obtained from reference TRBV28 and TRBJ1-3, is as follows: DVKVTQSSRYLVKRTGEKVFLECVQDMDHENMFWYRQDPGLGLRLIYFSYDVKMKEKGDIPEGYSVSREKKERFSLILESASTNQTSMYLCASSAEGFTGNTIYFGEGSWLTVV.

This clonotype was counted between two and nine times. The chain carries TRBV7-9 and TRBJ2-2; D is perhaps TRBD1 (5 bases). Trimming left V 0 bases short and J 4 bases short, with 15 bases between. This CDR3 contains 17 residues. From germline, CDR1 is SEHNR and CDR2 FQNEAQ (reference sequence). The CDR3 nucleotides are TGTGCCAGCAGCTTAGCGCTTCTTATTAGGGGCACCGGGGAGCTGTTTTTT. This translates into CASSLALLIRGTGELFF.

The genes are TRBV3-1 and TRBJ2-5; tentative D call: TRBD1 (6 bases). The V gene's germline CDR1 is LGHDT and CDR2 YNNKEL (reference sequence). V lost 5 bases, J lost 4 bases, and 17 bases lay in between. This CDR3 spans 15 amino acids. The CDR3 loop is CASSVDPTGRETQYF. CDR3 bases: TGTGCCAGCAGCGTAGACCCTACAGGGAGAGAGACCCAGTACTTC.